Following are 21 T cell receptor beta chains from one sample sequenced in a study of T cells in localized non-small cell lung cancer. Sequencing was performed with immunoSEQ multiplex PCR; in TCRdb, only in-frame clones are kept and a portion is missing. The repertoire holds roughly 64,000 clones, with around 81% as singletons. Sequencing was performed on PBMCs, taken before any cancer treatment. The receptors originated from a man aged 40-75 years with stage II lung adenocarcinoma.

V is TRBV6-1 and J is TRBJ1-5, with 7 bases matching TRBD1. This CDR3 has 17 residues. The V and J ends lost 3 bases and 2 bases, in that order; junction bases with no gene match: 10. CDR1 and CDR2 (germline): MNHNS, SASEGT. CDR3 in amino acids: CASSDDRQGVRNQPQHF. The CDR3 bases are TGTGCCAGCAGTGACGACCGGCAGGGGGTGCGCAATCAGCCCCAGCATTTT.

The V gene is TRBV7-3, the J gene TRBJ2-6; D remains unclear. V was clipped by 5 bases and J by 3 bases, with 17 bases between them. The CDR3 consists of 17 residues. Per the germline V gene, CDR1 is SGHTA and CDR2 is FQGTGA. Here the CDR3 DNA reads TGTGCCAGCAGCCCCCTTTCCGGACGGTTTGGGGCCAACGTCCTGACTTTC. This codes for CASSPLSGRFGANVLTF.

This clone has only one observation. V usage is TRBV7-8 and J usage is TRBJ1-1; the match to TRBD1 covers 8 bases. The length of the CDR3 is 17 residues. V was pared by 1 base and J by 1 base, with 8 bases of the junction left unmatched. Germline lookup yields CDR1 SGHVS and CDR2 FQNEAQ. The CDR3 nucleotides read TGTGCCAGCAGCTTAGGTAGAGACAGGGGATCGAACACTGAAGCTTTCTTT. This sequence encodes CASSLGRDRGSNTEAFF.

V usage is TRBV14 and J usage is TRBJ1-2; a possible D gene is TRBD1 (5 bases). This CDR3 contains 13 residues. From germline, CDR1 is SGHDN and CDR2 FVKESK. The V gene lost 4 bases and the J gene lost 5 bases, with 11 bases spanning the gap. The CDR3 sequence: CASSRGGPYGYTF. The CDR3 nucleotides read TGTGCCAGCAGCCGCGGGGGTCCTTATGGCTACACCTTC.

The chain is built from TRBV2 and TRBJ1-2, with 8 bases that match TRBD1. This CDR3 is built from 16 residues. Germline lookup yields CDR1 SNHLY and CDR2 FYNNEI. The trim removed 6 bases at V and 0 bases at J, leaving 9 bases unmatched. In DNA, the CDR3 is TGTGCCAGCAGGGGGACAGGAGGGGAGTCTAACTATGGCTACACCTTC. Protein product: CASRGTGGESNYGYTF.

The chain couples TRBV14 to TRBJ2-1; unclear D gene. Germline CDR1 SGHDN, CDR2 FVKESK. The CDR3 contains 14 residues. V dropped 0 bases and J dropped 12 bases, with 15 bases sitting between them. Written as DNA, the CDR3 is TGTGCCAGCAGCCAAGATGGTAGGGCGGTGGCGCAGTTCTTC. This encodes CASSQDGRAVAQFF.

The J gene is TRBJ2-3, the V gene TRBV5-5; D not resolved. The V gene's germline CDR1 is SGHKS and CDR2 YYEKEE (reference sequence). Trimming stripped 0 bases from V and 3 bases from J, with 11 bases between. This CDR3 is 15 amino acids long. The CDR3 DNA sequence: TGTGCCAGCAGCTTGGAGGGCGAAGGGACAGATACGCAGTATTTT. It codes for CASSLEGEGTDTQYF.

A few counts support this clone. The chain joins TRBV20-1 to TRBJ2-5; no clear D. Trimming removed 1 base at V and 5 bases at J, with 2 bases between. Germline V lookup: CDR1 DFQATT, CDR2 SNEGSKA (reference sequence). The CDR3 consists of 10 residues. CDR3 protein: CSARGETQYF. In DNA, the CDR3 is TGCAGTGCTAGAGGGGAGACCCAGTACTTC.

The chain carries TRBV10-3 and TRBJ2-3; the D gene is possibly TRBD2 (6 bases). This CDR3 comprises 15 residues. Trimming cost V 0 bases and J 0 bases, with 7 bases left between them. Per germline, CDR1 ENHRY and CDR2 SYGVKD. This chain's CDR3 is CAISESAGSTDTQYF. The CDR3 bases are TGTGCCATCAGTGAGTCGGCGGGAAGCACAGATACGCAGTATTTT.

V and J are TRBV19 and TRBJ1-2; D perhaps matches TRBD1 (5 bases). Trimming stripped 3 bases from V and 7 bases from J, with 6 bases between. Germline V gives CDR1 LNHDA, CDR2 SQIVND (reference sequence). The CDR3 is made up of 11 amino acids. The CDR3, as DNA: TGTGCCAGTAGTATCGGGGCTGGCTACACCTTC. It specifies CASSIGAGYTF.

This chain joins TRBV4-1 and TRBJ2-5; weak D call: TRBD1 (5 bases). There are 13 residues in the CDR3. V was shortened by 0 bases and J by 7 bases, with 9 bases between the two germline ends. CDR1 is MGHRA and CDR2 is YSYEKL in the germline V gene. The CDR3 loop reads CASSQDRVGTQYF. The CDR3 DNA reads as TGCGCCAGCAGCCAAGACAGGGTGGGGACCCAGTACTTC.

This chain uses TRBV11-2 with TRBJ2-3, with 12 bases matching TRBD2. With 5 bases clipped from V and 1 base from J, the junction kept 4 bases outside the gene matches. In germline, CDR1 is SGHAT, CDR2 FQNNGV. The CDR3 contains 16 residues. CDR3 in DNA: TGTGCCAGCAGCCCACGACTAGCGGGAGGCACAGATACGCAGTATTTT. Protein sequence: CASSPRLAGGTDTQYF.

The J gene is TRBJ2-3, the V gene TRBV7-2, with D perhaps matching TRBD2 (5 bases). Germline V gene data show CDR1 as SGHTA and CDR2 as FQGNSA. The CDR3 covers 14 residues. Trimming cost V 4 bases and J 8 bases, with 16 bases left between them. The CDR3 DNA reads as TGTGCCAGCAGCTACGCGGGCGGGCCGGTTACGCAGTATTTT. The encoded protein is CASSYAGGPVTQYF.

The chain recombines TRBV6-1 with TRBJ1-2, with D unclear. The CDR3 length is 13 residues. In germline, CDR1 is MNHNS, CDR2 SASEGT. The ends were cut back, 8 bases at V and 6 bases at J, with 16 bases in the middle. In nucleotides, the CDR3 is TGTGCCAGCTTCACCGGGGTTGGGGATGGCTACACCTTC. Protein: CASFTGVGDGYTF.

The chain employs TRBV5-5 and TRBJ1-5; maybe TRBD1 (5 bases). The CDR3 is 14 amino acids. V lost 5 bases and J 4 bases, leaving 13 bases between the germline ends. The germline gives CDR1 SGHKS, CDR2 YYEKEE (reference sequence). CDR3 protein: CASSPTGGNQPQHF. For the CDR3, the DNA is TGTGCCAGCAGTCCGACCGGGGGTAATCAGCCCCAGCATTTT.

The chain uses TRBV7-8 and TRBJ2-5; TRBD2 aligns across 11 bases. The CDR3 contains 16 residues. Germline assignment: CDR1 SGHVS and CDR2 FQNEAQ. The ends lost 2 bases at V and 2 bases at J; junction bases unmatched: 4. CDR3 amino acids: CASSLTLAGGQETQYF. The DNA of the CDR3 is TGTGCCAGCAGCTTAACGCTAGCGGGAGGACAAGAGACCCAGTACTTC.

Only a few counts were recorded for this clone. V is TRBV10-3 and J is TRBJ2-7; 7 positions agree with TRBD2. Germline V gene data show CDR1 as ENHRY and CDR2 as SYGVKD. With 6 bases clipped from V and 0 bases from J, the junction kept 8 bases outside the gene matches. This CDR3 region has 15 residues. The CDR3 coding sequence is TGTGCCATCAGCCCCTCGCGGGAGAGCTCCTACGAGCAGTACTTC. Translating it yields CAISPSRESSYEQYF.

V and J are TRBV9 and TRBJ2-1, with TRBD2 matching 12 bases. There are 15 residues in the CDR3. After removal of 2 bases from V and 7 bases from J, the junction contained 4 bases not matched to a gene. CDR1 and CDR2 (germline): SGDLS, YYNGEE. CDR3 nucleotide sequence: TGTGCCAGCAGCGTGGGGACTAGCGGGCAAAATGAGCAGTTCTTC. It yields the protein CASSVGTSGQNEQFF.

V is TRBV7-9 and J is TRBJ2-3, with 7 positions matching TRBD2. The trim removed 4 bases at V and 3 bases at J, leaving 7 bases unmatched. Germline loops: CDR1 SEHNR, CDR2 FQNEAQ (reference sequence). The CDR3 is made up of 15 amino acids. The CDR3 spells CASSSRGVRTDTQYF. Written as DNA, the CDR3 is TGTGCCAGCAGCTCTCGGGGGGTAAGGACAGATACGCAGTATTTT. The variable domain in full, completed from reference TRBV7-9 and TRBJ2-3, reads DTGVSQNPRHKITKRGQNVTFRCDPISEHNRLYWYRQTLGQGPEFLTYFQNEAQLEKSRLLSDRFSAERPKGSFSTLEIQRTEQGDSAMYLCASSSRGVRTDTQYFGPGTRLTVL.

The chain joins TRBV28 to TRBJ1-4, with a possible D match to TRBD1 (5 bases). V gave up 7 bases and J gave up 0 bases, with 9 bases separating them. CDR3 size: 14 residues. CDR1 and CDR2 from the germline V gene are MDHEN and SYDVKM. CDR3 coding DNA: TGTGCCAGCAACCGACAGCCAACTAATGAAAAACTGTTTTTT. Translating it yields CASNRQPTNEKLFF.

This clone was detected once. The chain recombines TRBV11-3 with TRBJ1-1, with D perhaps TRBD1 (6 bases). Per germline, CDR1 SGHNT and CDR2 YENEEA. Trimming stripped 4 bases from V and 1 base from J, with 10 bases between. The length of the CDR3 is 14 residues. The CDR3 region has the DNA TGTGCCAGCAGCTCCCAGACAGGGAACACTGAAGCTTTCTTT. Translating it yields CASSSQTGNTEAFF. The entire variable domain, with the rest obtained from reference TRBV11-3 and TRBJ1-1, is as follows: EAGVVQSPRYKIIEKKQPVAFWCNPISGHNTLYWYLQNLGQGPELLIRYENEEAVDDSQLPKDRFSAERLKGVDSTLKIQPAELGDSAVYLCASSSQTGNTEAFFGQGTRLTVV.